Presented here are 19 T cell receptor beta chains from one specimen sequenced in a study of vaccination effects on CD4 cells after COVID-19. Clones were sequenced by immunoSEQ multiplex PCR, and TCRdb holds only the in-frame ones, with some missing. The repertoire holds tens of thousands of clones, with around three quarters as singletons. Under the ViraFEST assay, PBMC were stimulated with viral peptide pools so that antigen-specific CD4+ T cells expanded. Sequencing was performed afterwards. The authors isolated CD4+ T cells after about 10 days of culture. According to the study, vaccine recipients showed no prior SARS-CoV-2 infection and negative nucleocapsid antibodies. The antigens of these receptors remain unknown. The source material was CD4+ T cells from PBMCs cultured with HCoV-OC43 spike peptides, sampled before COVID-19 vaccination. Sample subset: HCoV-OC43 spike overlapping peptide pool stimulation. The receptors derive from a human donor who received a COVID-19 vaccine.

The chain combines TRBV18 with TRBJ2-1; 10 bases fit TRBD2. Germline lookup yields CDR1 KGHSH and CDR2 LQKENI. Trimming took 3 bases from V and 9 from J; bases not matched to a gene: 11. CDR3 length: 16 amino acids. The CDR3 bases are TGTGCCAGCTCACCCCGGGCTAGCGGGGGTGATGGTGAGCAGTTCTTC. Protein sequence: CASSPRASGGDGEQFF. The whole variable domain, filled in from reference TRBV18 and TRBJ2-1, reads NAGVMQNPRHLVRRRGQEARLRCSPMKGHSHVYWYRQLPEEGLKFMVYLQKENIIDESGMPKERFSAEFPKEGPSILRIQQVVRGDSAAYFCASSPRASGGDGEQFFGPGTRLTVL.

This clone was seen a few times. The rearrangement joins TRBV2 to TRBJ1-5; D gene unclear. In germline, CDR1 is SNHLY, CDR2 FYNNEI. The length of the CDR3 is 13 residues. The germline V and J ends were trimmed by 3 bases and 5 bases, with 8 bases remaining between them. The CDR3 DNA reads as TGTGCCAGCAGTGAGGTTCGGTATCAGCCCCAGCATTTT. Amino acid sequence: CASSEVRYQPQHF. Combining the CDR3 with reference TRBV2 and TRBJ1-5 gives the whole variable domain EPEVTQTPSHQVTQMGQEVILRCVPISNHLYFYWYRQILGQKVEFLVSFYNNEISEKSEIFDDQFSVERPDGSNFTLKIRSTKLEDSAMYFCASSEVRYQPQHFGDGTRLSIL.

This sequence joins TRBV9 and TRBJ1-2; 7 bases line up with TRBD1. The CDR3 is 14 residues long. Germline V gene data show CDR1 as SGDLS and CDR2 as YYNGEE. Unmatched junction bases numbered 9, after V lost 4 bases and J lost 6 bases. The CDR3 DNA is TGTGCCAGCAGCAAAGGTTTACAGGGGAATGGCTACACCTTC. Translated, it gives CASSKGLQGNGYTF.

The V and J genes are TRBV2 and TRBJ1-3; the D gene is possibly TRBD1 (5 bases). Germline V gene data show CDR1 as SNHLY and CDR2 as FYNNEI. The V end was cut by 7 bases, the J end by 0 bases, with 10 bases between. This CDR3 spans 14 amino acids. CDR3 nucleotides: TGTGCCAGCACGGGGGGATACTCTGGAAACACCATATATTTT. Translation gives CASTGGYSGNTIYF.

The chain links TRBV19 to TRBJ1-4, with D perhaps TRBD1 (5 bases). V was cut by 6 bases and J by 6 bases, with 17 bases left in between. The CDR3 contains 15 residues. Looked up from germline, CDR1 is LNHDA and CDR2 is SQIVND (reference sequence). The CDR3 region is CASRRTRGSDEKLFF. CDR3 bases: TGTGCCAGTAGACGGACTCGGGGGTCTGATGAAAAACTGTTTTTT.

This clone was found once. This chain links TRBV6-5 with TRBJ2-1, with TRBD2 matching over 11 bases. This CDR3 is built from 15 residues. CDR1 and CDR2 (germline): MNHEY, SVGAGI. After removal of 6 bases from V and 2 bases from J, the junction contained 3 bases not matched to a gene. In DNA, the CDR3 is TGTGCCAGCAGAATGACTAGCGGGGCCTACAATGAGCAGTTCTTC. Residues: CASRMTSGAYNEQFF.

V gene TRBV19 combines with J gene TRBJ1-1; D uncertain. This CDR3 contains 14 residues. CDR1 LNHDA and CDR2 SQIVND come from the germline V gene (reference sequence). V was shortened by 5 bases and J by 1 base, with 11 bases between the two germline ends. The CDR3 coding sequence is TGTGCCAGTAGTCGTCCGGTGGCGAACACTGAAGCTTTCTTT. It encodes CASSRPVANTEAFF.

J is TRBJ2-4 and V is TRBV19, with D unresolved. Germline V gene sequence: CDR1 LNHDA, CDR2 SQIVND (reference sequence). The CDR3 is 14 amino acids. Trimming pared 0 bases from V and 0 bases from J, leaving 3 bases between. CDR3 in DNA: TGTGCCAGTAGTATAGAGGTAGCCAAAAACATTCAGTACTTC. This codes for CASSIEVAKNIQYF.

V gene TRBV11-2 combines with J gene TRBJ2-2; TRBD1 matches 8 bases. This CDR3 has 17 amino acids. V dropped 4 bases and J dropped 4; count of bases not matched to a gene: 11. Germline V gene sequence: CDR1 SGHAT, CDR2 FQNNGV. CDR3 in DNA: TGTGCCAGCAGCTCAAGGCGGACAGGGCACTCCACCGGGGAGCTGTTTTTT. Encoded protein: CASSSRRTGHSTGELFF.

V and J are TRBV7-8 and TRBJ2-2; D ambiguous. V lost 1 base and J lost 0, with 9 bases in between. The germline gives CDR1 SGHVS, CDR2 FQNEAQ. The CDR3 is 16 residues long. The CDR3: CASSLGVRANTGELFF. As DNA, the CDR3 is TGTGCCAGCAGCTTAGGTGTCCGAGCGAACACCGGGGAGCTGTTTTTT.

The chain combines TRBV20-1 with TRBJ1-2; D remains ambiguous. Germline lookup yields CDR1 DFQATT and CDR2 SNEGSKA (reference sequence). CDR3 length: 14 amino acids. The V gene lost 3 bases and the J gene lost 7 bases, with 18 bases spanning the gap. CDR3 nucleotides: TGCAGTGCTAGTCTGGAGCCAGACGTGGGTGGCTACACCTTC. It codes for CSASLEPDVGGYTF.

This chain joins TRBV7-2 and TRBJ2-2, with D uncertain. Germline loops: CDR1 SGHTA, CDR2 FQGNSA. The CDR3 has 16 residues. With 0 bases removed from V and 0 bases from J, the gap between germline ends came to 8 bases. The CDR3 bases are TGTGCCAGCAGCTTAGCACAGCTATCGAACACCGGGGAGCTGTTTTTT. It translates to CASSLAQLSNTGELFF.

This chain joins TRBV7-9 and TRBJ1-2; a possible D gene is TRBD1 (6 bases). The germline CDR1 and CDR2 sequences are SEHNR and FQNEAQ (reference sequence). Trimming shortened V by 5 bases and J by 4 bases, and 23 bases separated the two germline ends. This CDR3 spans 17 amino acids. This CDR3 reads CASSEGLRGAMSYGYTF. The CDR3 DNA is TGTGCCAGCAGCGAGGGGCTGCGGGGGGCGATGTCCTATGGCTACACCTTC.

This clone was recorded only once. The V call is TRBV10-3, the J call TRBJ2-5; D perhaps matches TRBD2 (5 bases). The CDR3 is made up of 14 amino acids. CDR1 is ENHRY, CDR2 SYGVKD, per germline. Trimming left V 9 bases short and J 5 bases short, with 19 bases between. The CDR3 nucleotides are TGTGCCATTGTATCTCGGGGAGTAGGGGAGACCCAGTACTTC. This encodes CAIVSRGVGETQYF.

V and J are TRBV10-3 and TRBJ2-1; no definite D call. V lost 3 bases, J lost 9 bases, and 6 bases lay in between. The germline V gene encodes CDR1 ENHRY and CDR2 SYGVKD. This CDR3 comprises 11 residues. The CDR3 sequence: CAISDTSEQFF. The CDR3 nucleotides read TGTGCCATCAGTGATACCTCTGAGCAGTTCTTC.

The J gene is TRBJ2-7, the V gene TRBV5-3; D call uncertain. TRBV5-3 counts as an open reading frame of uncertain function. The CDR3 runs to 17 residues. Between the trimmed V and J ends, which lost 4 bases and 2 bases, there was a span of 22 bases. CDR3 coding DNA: TGTGCCAGAAGCAGACCCCATCAGGACGTACTCGCCTACGAGCAGTACGTC. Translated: CARSRPHQDVLAYEQYV.

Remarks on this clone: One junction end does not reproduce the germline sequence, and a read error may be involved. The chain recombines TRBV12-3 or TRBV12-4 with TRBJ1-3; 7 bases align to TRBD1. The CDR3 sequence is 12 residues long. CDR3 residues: CASSPGGSTIYF. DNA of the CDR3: TGTGCCAGCAGTCCAGGGGGAAGCACCATATATTTT.

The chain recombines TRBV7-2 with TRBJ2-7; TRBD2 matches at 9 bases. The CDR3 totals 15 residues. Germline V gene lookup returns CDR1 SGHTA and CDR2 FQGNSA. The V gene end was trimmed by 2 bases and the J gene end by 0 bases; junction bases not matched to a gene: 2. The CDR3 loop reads CASSLQRGASYEQYV. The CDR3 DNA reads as TGTGCCAGCAGCTTACAGCGGGGGGCCTCCTACGAGCAGTACGTC.

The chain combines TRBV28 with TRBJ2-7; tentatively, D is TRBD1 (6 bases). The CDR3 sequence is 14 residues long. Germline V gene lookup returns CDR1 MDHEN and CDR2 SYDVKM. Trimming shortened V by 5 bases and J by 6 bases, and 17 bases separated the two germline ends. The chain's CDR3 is CASSPGGLAAEQYV. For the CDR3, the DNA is TGTGCCAGCAGTCCTGGGGGCCTTGCGGCCGAGCAGTACGTC.